The 28 T cell receptor beta chains presented below share a single source sample, sequenced in a study of spatial heterogeneity in lung cancer. TCRdb reprocessed the 5' RACE reads via MiXCR and lists one record per CDR3 protein. The sample lists tens of thousands of distinct CDR3 sequences, more than 4.5% occurring once. Time point noted: sample taken at primary tumor resection. The sequences come from PBMCs, collected at surgery. Receptor source: a female donor with early-stage non-small cell lung cancer.

Many counts were recorded for this clonotype. The chain carries TRBV21-1 and TRBJ2-2; the DNA was not used to check the table's D call, TRBD1. TRBV21-1 is flagged as a pseudogene. The CDR3 covers 16 residues. CDR3 DNA: TGTGCCAGCAGCAAAGCGGGAAGGGGGCGCACCGGGGAGCTGTTTTTT. As protein: CASSKAGRGRTGELFF.

This clonotype was counted at least ten times. Given a much more abundant clone one base away, this may be a read error. The V call is TRBV5-1, the J call TRBJ1-6; D may be TRBD1 (5 bases). CDR3 length: 13 amino acids. Germline V gene sequence: CDR1 SGHRS, CDR2 YFSETQ. The CDR3 sequence: CVTGRSMGSPLHF. The CDR3 region has the DNA TGCGTCACGGGACGGTCTATGGGATCACCCCTCCACTTT.

This clonotype was seen many times. The chain couples TRBV7-9 to TRBJ1-1; D possibly corresponds to TRBD1 (5 bases). Germline CDR1 SEHNR, CDR2 FQNEAQ (reference sequence). Deletions cut 5 bases from V and 10 bases from J, with 14 bases between. There are 12 residues in the CDR3. The CDR3 spells CASSRGTEGAFF. The CDR3, as DNA: TGTGCCAGCAGCCGAGGGACCGAGGGAGCTTTCTTT.

This clonotype ranks as medium-sized. This chain connects TRBV4-3 to TRBJ2-5; D remains unclear. The ends were cut back, 0 bases at V and 4 bases at J, with 6 bases in the middle. Germline loops: CDR1 LGHNA, CDR2 YSLEER. The CDR3 has 13 amino acids. The chain's CDR3 is CASSQDQRETQYF. In DNA form, the CDR3 reads TGCGCCAGCAGCCAAGATCAGCGAGAGACCCAGTACTTC.

At least ten counts were recorded for this clonotype. This chain joins TRBV7-3 and TRBJ2-3, with a tentative D call TRBD2 (6 bases). CDR1 is SGHTA and CDR2 is FQGTGA in the germline V gene. The V end lost 5 bases, the J end lost 2 bases, and 17 bases lay between the germline ends. The CDR3 spans 16 residues. CDR3 bases: TGTGCCAGCAGCGTCCAGCCGGGACTCAACACAGATACGCAGTATTTT. Translating gives CASSVQPGLNTDTQYF.

This clonotype was found a few times. This chain connects TRBV5-1 to TRBJ2-5; D unclear. The CDR3 sequence is 14 residues long. V lost 2 bases to trimming and J lost 1 base, with 9 bases between them. CDR1 is SGHRS, CDR2 YFSETQ, per germline. The CDR3 nucleotides read TGCGCCAGCAGCTTCGGGCCTACCCAAGAGACCCAGTACTTC. As protein: CASSFGPTQETQYF.

This clonotype was observed many times. This rearrangement joins TRBV5-1 to TRBJ1-6, with a possible D match to TRBD1 (5 bases). V gave up 3 bases and J gave up 3 bases, with 13 bases separating them. This CDR3 is 16 amino acids long. Germline-derived CDR1 and CDR2 are SGHRS and YFSETQ. The CDR3 here is CASSSNGANYNSPLHF. CDR3 coding DNA: TGCGCCAGCAGCTCAAACGGGGCCAACTATAATTCACCCCTCCACTTT.

DNA for the CDR3: TGTGCCATCAGTGAGAGGGCAGAAACAGATACGCAGTATTTT. It translates to CAISERAETDTQYF. This chain links TRBV10-3 with TRBJ2-3; the D is unclear. Germline loops: CDR1 ENHRY, CDR2 SYGVKD. The germline V and J ends were trimmed by 2 bases and 3 bases, with 9 bases remaining between them. CDR3 size: 14 residues.

V usage is TRBV7-2 and J usage is TRBJ2-5; 16 nucleotides agree with TRBD2. J lost 7 bases, V lost 5 bases, and 10 bases had no gene match. Germline V gives CDR1 SGHTA, CDR2 FQGNSA. This CDR3 is 17 amino acids long. In DNA, the CDR3 is TGTGCCAGCAGCCCTGGGACTAGCGGGGGGGCATTCTCGACCCAGTACTTC. Translation: CASSPGTSGGAFSTQYF.

This chain uses TRBV11-3 with TRBJ1-1; D might be TRBD1 (6 bases). The CDR3 covers 13 residues. Germline lookup yields CDR1 SGHNT and CDR2 YENEEA. Trimming took 1 base from V and 9 from J, leaving 12 bases between them. CDR3 DNA: TGTGCCAGCAGCTTAGGTAGGACAGCAAAAGCTTTCTTT. Translated: CASSLGRTAKAFF. The full variable domain, completed using reference TRBV11-3 and TRBJ1-1, is EAGVVQSPRYKIIEKKQPVAFWCNPISGHNTLYWYLQNLGQGPELLIRYENEEAVDDSQLPKDRFSAERLKGVDSTLKIQPAELGDSAVYLCASSLGRTAKAFFGQGTRLTVV.

This clonotype was seen only a few times. The rearrangement uses TRBV30 and TRBJ1-3, with D uncertain. The CDR3 length is 14 residues. CDR1 is GTSNPN and CDR2 is SVGIG in the germline V gene (reference sequence). The V end lost 4 bases, the J end lost 2 bases, and 12 bases lay between the germline ends. The CDR3 sequence is CAWNGGSTGNTIYF. CDR3 DNA sequence: TGTGCCTGGAACGGAGGGTCAACTGGAAACACCATATATTTT.

This clonotype has at least ten counts. The rearrangement joins TRBV7-3 to TRBJ2-1; D gene unclear. The germline V gene has CDR1 SGHTA and CDR2 FQGTGA. V dropped 1 base and J dropped 5 bases, with 3 bases sitting between them. There are 12 residues in the CDR3. CDR3 protein: CASSLRDNEQFF. The DNA for the CDR3 is TGTGCCAGCAGCTTAAGAGACAATGAGCAGTTCTTC.

This clonotype has a count of ten or more. The chain joins TRBV5-1 to TRBJ2-3, with TRBD2 matching over 10 bases. Germline lookup yields CDR1 SGHRS and CDR2 YFSETQ. Trimming at V came to 3 bases and at J to 2 bases, leaving 6 bases not matched to a gene. This CDR3 has 16 residues. DNA for the CDR3: TGCGCCAGCAGCTCCAGCGGGGGGGCCATCACAGATACGCAGTATTTT. This codes for CASSSSGGAITDTQYF.

This clonotype has just one count. The genes are TRBV27 and TRBJ2-5, with 9 nucleotides matching TRBD1. Germline V gene data show CDR1 as MNHEY and CDR2 as SMNVEV (reference sequence). CDR3 length equals 15 residues. With V trimmed by 6 bases and J by 5 bases, 10 bases remained unmatched. This CDR3 reads CASSPNRGRRETQYF. The CDR3 coding sequence is TGTGCCAGCAGCCCGAACAGGGGGCGAAGGGAGACCCAGTACTTC.

In its sample, this clonotype was seen many times. The gene calls are TRBV27 and TRBJ2-7; 7 bases line up with TRBD1. The CDR3 is 14 residues long. Trimming removed 4 bases from V and 2 bases from J; junction bases left unmatched: 5. Germline V CDR1 and CDR2: MNHEY, SMNVEV (reference sequence). As DNA, the CDR3 is TGTGCCAGCAGTTCCGGGGACAGCCCCTACGAGCAGTACTTC. The encoded protein is CASSSGDSPYEQYF.

This clonotype was observed many times. The chain combines TRBV7-3 with TRBJ2-1, with a weak D call TRBD2 (5 bases). The ends were cut back, 4 bases at V and 4 bases at J, with 14 bases in the middle. CDR1 and CDR2 from the germline V gene are SGHTA and FQGTGA. CDR3 length equals 15 residues. The CDR3 nucleotides read TGTGCCAGCAGCTCAGCGTCGGGGTTTTACAATGAGCAGTTCTTC. This gives the protein CASSSASGFYNEQFF.

This clonotype has at least ten counts. This chain links TRBV5-4 with TRBJ2-1; the match to TRBD1 covers 9 bases. There are 15 residues in the CDR3. With 2 bases clipped from V and 7 bases from J, the junction kept 7 bases outside the gene matches. CDR1 is SGHNT, CDR2 YYREEE, per germline (reference sequence). CDR3 protein: CASSLGDRVGNEQFF. In DNA, the CDR3 is TGTGCCAGCAGCTTAGGGGACAGGGTAGGGAATGAGCAGTTCTTC.

The table lists this clonotype with many counts. The gene calls are TRBV4-1 and TRBJ2-7; the D gene is possibly TRBD1 (5 bases). Between the trimmed V and J ends, which lost 1 base and 7 bases, there was a span of 17 bases. The length of the CDR3 is 15 residues. Germline V lookup: CDR1 MGHRA, CDR2 YSYEKL. CDR3 nucleotides: TGCGCCAGCAGCCAAGTTCAGGGTTCTAGGAAGGAGCAGTACTTC. Its protein product is CASSQVQGSRKEQYF.

This clonotype has only a few counts. The chain has TRBV6-1 and TRBJ2-5, with 7 bases lining up with TRBD1. V lost 2 bases and J lost 7; bases outside the gene matches: 10. This CDR3 is built from 15 residues. Looked up from germline, CDR1 is MNHNS and CDR2 is SASEGT. The CDR3 protein is CASSEQTGSAGTQYF. DNA of the CDR3: TGTGCCAGCAGTGAACAGACAGGGTCCGCGGGGACCCAGTACTTC.

There are many counts of this clonotype. The V call is TRBV11-2, the J call TRBJ2-7; 9 bases are shared with TRBD2. CDR3 length: 15 residues. V gave up 5 bases and J gave up 0 bases; unmatched junction bases: 5. CDR1 is SGHAT and CDR2 is FQNNGV in the germline V gene. For the CDR3, the DNA is TGTGCCAGCAGCCCGGGACTAGCAAGCTCCTACGAGCAGTACTTC. Its translation: CASSPGLASSYEQYF.

A few counts support this clonotype. The J gene is TRBJ1-4, the V gene TRBV6-6; D possibly corresponds to TRBD1 (5 bases). The CDR3 loop spans 13 amino acids. Germline V gene lookup returns CDR1 MNHNY and CDR2 SVGAGI (reference sequence). Trimming removed 5 bases from V and 7 bases from J, with 11 bases in between. This chain's CDR3 is CASSTVGVEKLFF. The CDR3 nucleotides read TGTGCCAGCAGTACCGTGGGGGTTGAAAAACTGTTTTTT.

The V call is TRBV20-1, the J call TRBJ1-2, with D perhaps matching TRBD1 (5 bases). V shed 3 bases and J shed 6 bases, with 14 bases lying between them. This CDR3 is built from 13 residues. The V gene's germline CDR1 is DFQATT and CDR2 SNEGSKA (reference sequence). The CDR3 reads CSASPGPGDGYTF. For the CDR3, the DNA is TGCAGTGCTAGTCCGGGACCAGGTGATGGCTACACCTTC.

This clonotype was seen repeatedly, ten times or more. J is TRBJ2-7 and V is TRBV7-9; the match to TRBD1 covers 7 bases. Trimming cost V 3 bases and J 0 bases; bases outside gene matches: 17. The CDR3 has 19 amino acids. Germline V CDR1 and CDR2: SEHNR, FQNEAQ (reference sequence). The CDR3 coding sequence is TGTGCCAGCAGCTTCGCTACAGGACAGGTTGGCCCCCCCTCCTACGAGCAGTACTTC. This codes for CASSFATGQVGPPSYEQYF.

This clonotype was seen repeatedly, ten times or more. The DNA for the CDR3 is TGTGCCAGCAGCCGCTCAAGGGTTGGCGGGGGGGACAAAGAGACCCAGTACTTC. Translating gives CASSRSRVGGGDKETQYF. The chain carries TRBV7-8 and TRBJ2-5, with 9 bases fitting TRBD2. Per the germline V gene, CDR1 is SGHVS and CDR2 is FQNEAQ. This CDR3 is built from 18 residues. With V trimmed by 5 bases and J by 3 bases, 16 bases remained unmatched.

This clonotype has ten or more counts. The rearrangement links TRBV5-6 to TRBJ2-3, with D unclear. This CDR3 is 14 amino acids long. The V end was cut by 2 bases, the J end by 3 bases, with 10 bases between. The germline V gene has CDR1 SGHDT and CDR2 YYEEEE. The CDR3 region is CASSFVAMTDTQYF. In DNA form, the CDR3 reads TGTGCCAGCAGCTTTGTCGCAATGACAGATACGCAGTATTTT.

The chain is built from TRBV5-6 and TRBJ1-1; D gene unclear. CDR3 length equals 12 residues. The germline CDR1 and CDR2 sequences are SGHDT and YYEEEE. Trimming removed 1 base at V and 10 bases at J, with 11 bases between. The CDR3, as DNA: TGTGCCAGCAGCTTGACTGGCACGGCAGCTTTCTTT. This encodes CASSLTGTAAFF.

The table lists this clonotype with a few counts. V usage is TRBV6-2 or TRBV6-3 and J usage is TRBJ1-1; 7 bases are a match to TRBD1. The CDR3 runs to 13 residues. Germline CDR1 is MNHEY and CDR2 is SVGEGT. V lost 11 bases, J lost 4 bases, and 10 bases stayed unmatched. The CDR3 region is CAGQQGWGTEAFF. The DNA of the CDR3 is TGTGCCGGCCAACAGGGGTGGGGCACTGAAGCTTTCTTT.

This clonotype turned up a few times. This CDR3 reads CASSSSGTGVAEQYF. The CDR3 DNA reads TGCGCCAGCAGCTCCTCCGGGACAGGGGTGGCTGAGCAGTACTTC. The chain is built from TRBV5-1 and TRBJ2-7, with TRBD1 matching 10 bases. CDR3 length: 15 residues. J gave up 7 bases and V 3 bases, and 10 bases lay outside the gene matches. Germline V lookup: CDR1 SGHRS, CDR2 YFSETQ.